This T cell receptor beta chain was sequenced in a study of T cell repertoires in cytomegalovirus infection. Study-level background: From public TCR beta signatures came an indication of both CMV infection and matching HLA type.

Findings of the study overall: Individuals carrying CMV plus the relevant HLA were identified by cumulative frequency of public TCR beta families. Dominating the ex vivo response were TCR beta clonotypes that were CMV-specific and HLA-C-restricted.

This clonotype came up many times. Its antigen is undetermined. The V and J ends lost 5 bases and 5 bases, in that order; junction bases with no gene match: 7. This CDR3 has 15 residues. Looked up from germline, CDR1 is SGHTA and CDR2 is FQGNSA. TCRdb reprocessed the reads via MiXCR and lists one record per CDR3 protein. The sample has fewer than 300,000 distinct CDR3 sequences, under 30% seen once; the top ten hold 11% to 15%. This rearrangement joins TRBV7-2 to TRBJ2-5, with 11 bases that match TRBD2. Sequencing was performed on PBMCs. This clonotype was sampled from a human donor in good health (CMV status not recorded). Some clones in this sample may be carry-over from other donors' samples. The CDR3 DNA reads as TGTGCCAGCAGCCTCCAACTAGCGGGAGTGGAGACCCAGTACTTC. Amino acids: CASSLQLAGVETQYF.